The 19 T cell receptor beta chains below were found in one sample sequenced in a study of CD8 T cells in ankylosing spondylitis. Study findings and constraints: A motif in TCR beta, a set of eight or nine highly homologous variants, appeared characteristic of ankylosing spondylitis blood.

TCRdb analysed the 5' RACE reads with MiXCR anew, one entry per CDR3 protein. The data hold fewer than 550,000 distinct CDR3 sequences, with roughly 5% observed a single time. These receptors have no known antigen. The sequencing sample was made of blood, either unsorted or a sorted T cell fraction (not recorded which). These receptors were collected from a male donor with ankylosing spondylitis.

This clonotype was picked up many times. The rearrangement joins TRBV6-5 to TRBJ1-2, with D possibly TRBD1 on 5 matching bases. This CDR3 spans 12 amino acids. V gave up 2 bases and J gave up 4 bases, with 5 bases separating them. Germline V gene sequence: CDR1 MNHEY, CDR2 SVGAGI. CDR3 DNA: TGTGCCAGCAGTTACGGGACCTATGGCTACACCTTC. Translation: CASSYGTYGYTF.

The J gene is TRBJ2-7, the V gene TRBV6-2 or TRBV6-3; D not certain. CDR1 and CDR2 (germline): MNHEY, SVGEGT. The CDR3 runs to 15 residues. V gave up 7 bases and J gave up 3 bases, with 19 bases separating them. Here the CDR3 DNA reads TGTGCCAGCACCGGACGGACCAGAAGATACTACGAGCAGTACTTC. It specifies CASTGRTRRYYEQYF.

The table lists this clonotype with a few counts. The chain employs TRBV20-1 and TRBJ2-1; tentative D call: TRBD2 (6 bases). The V gene lost 3 bases and the J gene lost 5 bases, with 17 bases spanning the gap. The CDR3 totals 15 residues. Germline V lookup: CDR1 DFQATT, CDR2 SNEGSKA (reference sequence). The CDR3 nucleotides read TGCAGTGCTAGGAGTAGGACTACAAGAAACAATGAGCAGTTCTTC. Protein product: CSARSRTTRNNEQFF.

The rearrangement joins TRBV3-1 to TRBJ2-7, with D hard to call. V was clipped by 4 bases and J by 2 bases, with 21 bases between them. The CDR3 extends over 17 amino acids. CDR1 and CDR2 from the germline V gene are LGHDT and YNNKEL (reference sequence). The CDR3 nucleotides are TGTGCCAGCAGCCGAGGACGACTGACACCTTTCACCTACGAGCAGTACTTC. This gives the protein CASSRGRLTPFTYEQYF.

This clonotype occurred many times. The V and J genes are TRBV11-1 and TRBJ2-7; TRBD2 aligns across 10 bases. Germline assignment: CDR1 SGHAT and CDR2 FQDESV (reference sequence). Trimming at V came to 1 base and at J to 1 base, leaving 7 bases not matched to a gene. This CDR3 region has 17 residues. For the CDR3, the DNA is TGTGCCAGCAGCTTAGTAAGGACTAGCGGAGGTTCCTACGAGCAGTACTTC. Its translation is CASSLVRTSGGSYEQYF. Using reference TRBV11-1 and TRBJ2-7 for the parts outside the CDR3, the full variable domain is EAEVAQSPRYKITEKSQAVAFWCDPISGHATLYWYRQILGQGPELLVQFQDESVVDDSQLPKDRFSAERLKGVDSTLKIQPAELGDSAMYLCASSLVRTSGGSYEQYFGPGTRLTVT.

There are many counts of this clonotype. V gene TRBV20-1 combines with J gene TRBJ2-1, with 8 positions matching TRBD2. V dropped 1 base and J dropped 1; count of bases not matched to a gene: 6. CDR1 DFQATT and CDR2 SNEGSKA come from the germline V gene (reference sequence). CDR3 size: 16 residues. The CDR3 loop is CSARAGGRGSYNEQFF. As DNA, the CDR3 is TGCAGTGCTAGAGCGGGAGGGCGGGGGTCCTACAATGAGCAGTTCTTC.

This clonotype was observed a handful of times. The chain is built from TRBV5-4 and TRBJ2-1; tentative D call: TRBD2 (7 bases). This CDR3 spans 15 amino acids. Germline V gene sequence: CDR1 SGHNT, CDR2 YYREEE (reference sequence). V was shortened by 0 bases and J by 5 bases, with 12 bases between the two germline ends. Written as DNA, the CDR3 is TGTGCCAGCAGCTTGGATGTCGGGGGGCACAATGAGCAGTTCTTC. The encoded protein is CASSLDVGGHNEQFF.

To note about this clonotype: A much bigger clone sits one base away, suggesting this may be a read error. The V call is TRBV6-2 or TRBV6-3, the J call TRBJ2-2; the D is unclear. Germline V gene data show CDR1 as MNHEY and CDR2 as SVGEGT. The CDR3 spans 15 residues. The CDR3 DNA is TGTGCCAGCAAAGGGTGGGCTACGAACGCCGGGGAGCTGTTTTTT. The encoded protein is CASKGWATNAGELFF.

This clonotype has at least ten counts. The CDR3 reads CSARAGLAGAYEQFF. Here the CDR3 DNA reads TGCAGTGCTAGAGCTGGTCTAGCGGGAGCGTATGAGCAGTTCTTC. The genes are TRBV20-1 and TRBJ2-1; TRBD2 matches 10 bases. CDR3 length: 15 residues. Looked up from germline, CDR1 is DFQATT and CDR2 is SNEGSKA (reference sequence). V gave up 1 base and J gave up 8 bases; unmatched junction bases: 8.

This clonotype was found many times. The CDR3 bases are TGCGCCAGCAGCCAGACAGGGGATGGAAACACCATATATTTT. As protein: CASSQTGDGNTIYF. This chain links TRBV5-1 with TRBJ1-3; 8 positions match TRBD1. Germline CDR1 reads SGHRS; CDR2 reads YFSETQ. The CDR3 loop spans 14 amino acids. Trimming removed 4 bases from V and 3 bases from J; junction bases left unmatched: 3.

This clonotype was seen just once. CDR3: CASSGPGGGRVETQYF. The CDR3 DNA sequence: TGTGCCAGCAGCGGCCCGGGGGGGGGCAGGGTTGAGACCCAGTACTTC. The chain links TRBV6-1 to TRBJ2-5; 8 nucleotides align to TRBD2. CDR1 is MNHNS, CDR2 SASEGT, per germline. J gave up 5 bases and V 6 bases, and 14 bases lay outside the gene matches. The CDR3 covers 16 residues.

In this sample, this clonotype turned up many times. The chain joins TRBV4-3 to TRBJ1-2; no definite D call. The CDR3 length is 17 residues. Trimming stripped 0 bases from V and 4 bases from J, with 18 bases between. Germline CDR1 reads LGHNA; CDR2 reads YSLEER. This chain's CDR3 is CASSQDSRAVRIYGYTF. The CDR3 region has the DNA TGCGCCAGCAGCCAAGATAGTCGGGCAGTTCGGATCTATGGCTACACCTTC.

This clonotype was detected many times. The gene calls are TRBV4-3 and TRBJ2-1; perhaps TRBD2 as D (6 bases). The CDR3 sequence is 15 residues long. Germline V CDR1 and CDR2: LGHNA, YSLEER. V lost 1 base to trimming and J lost 6 bases, with 13 bases between them. For the CDR3, the DNA is TGCGCCAGCAGCCAAGCCGTGGAGGGGTCCAATGAGCAGTTCTTC. It yields the protein CASSQAVEGSNEQFF.

This clonotype was seen only a few times. V gene TRBV24-1 combines with J gene TRBJ2-1; tentative D call: TRBD1 (6 bases). V was shortened by 3 bases and J by 12 bases, with 14 bases between the two germline ends. This CDR3 has 13 residues. From germline, CDR1 is KGHDR and CDR2 SFDVKD. The CDR3 DNA follows: TGTGCCACCAGTGATCCCCCTAGGGGGAGGCAGTTCTTC. Residues: CATSDPPRGRQFF.

This clonotype has at least ten counts. The V gene is TRBV10-3, the J gene TRBJ2-3, with D tentatively TRBD2 (5 bases). There are 14 residues in the CDR3. Germline V CDR1 and CDR2: ENHRY, SYGVKD. V was clipped by 3 bases and J by 2 bases, with 9 bases between them. CDR3: CAISESGLTDTQYF. In DNA form, the CDR3 reads TGTGCCATCAGTGAAAGCGGACTCACAGATACGCAGTATTTT.

At least ten counts were recorded for this clonotype. This rearrangement joins TRBV6-5 to TRBJ2-7; tentatively, D is TRBD1 (6 bases). The CDR3 consists of 16 residues. Germline V gene lookup returns CDR1 MNHEY and CDR2 SVGAGI. Trimming took off 0 bases at V and 1 base at J, with 13 bases between the two ends. The CDR3 DNA follows: TGTGCCAGCAGTTACTCCGCCAGGGGCCCTTCCTACGAGCAGTACTTC. This sequence encodes CASSYSARGPSYEQYF.

This clonotype was recorded at least ten times. The chain couples TRBV5-1 to TRBJ2-1; D is uncertain. Per germline, CDR1 SGHRS and CDR2 YFSETQ. This CDR3 comprises 12 residues. V dropped 4 bases and J dropped 3 bases, with 5 bases sitting between them. The CDR3 here is CASSPNYNEQFF. CDR3 coding DNA: TGCGCCAGCAGCCCTAACTACAATGAGCAGTTCTTC.

Worth noting for this clonotype: Given a much more abundant clone one base away, this may be a read error. The chain is built from TRBV5-1 and TRBJ2-3; D unclear. The V and J ends lost 5 bases and 0 bases respectively, with 13 bases between them. Germline CDR1 and CDR2: SGHRS and YFSETQ. The CDR3 sequence is 15 residues long. CDR3 residues: CASSPTRVSTDTQYF. DNA for the CDR3: TGCGCCAGCAGTCCGACAAGGGTCAGCACAGATACGCAGTATTTT.

This clonotype appeared many times. J is TRBJ2-1 and V is TRBV29-1, with D unclear. The CDR3 spans 11 residues. V lost 6 bases, J lost 6 bases, and 9 bases lay in between. Per germline, CDR1 SQVTM and CDR2 ANQGSEA. The CDR3 nucleotides are TGCAGCGTCAGAAGGAGCAATGAGCAGTTCTTC. Its protein product is CSVRRSNEQFF.